This is a list of T cell receptor beta chains from one sample in a study of cytomegalovirus exposure and HLA in healthy donors. Measured with immunoSEQ multiplex PCR; TCRdb has only the in-frame clones, and not every one. The data contain some 170,000 clones, about 69% of them seen just once; the ten biggest clones take up 2.9%. The sample taken for sequencing was PBMCs. The receptor set was obtained from a male donor in good health and CMV-seronegative. Each CDR3 is given with its conserved first and last residue. A D gene is named only where the DNA matches it firmly. Not every row has a clone size; where given, it reads once, few, many or a size class.

D,size,J,V,CDR3,DNA
-,-,TRBJ2-5,TRBV28,CASREVGLSDRETQYF,TGTGCCAGCAGAGAGGTCGGACTGTCCGACCGGGAGACCCAGTACTTC
-,-,TRBJ1-4,TRBV4-1,CASSRPGWDEKLFF,TGCGCCAGCAGCCGCCCGGGTTGGGATGAAAAACTGTTTTTT
TRBD1,-,TRBJ1-3,TRBV25-1,CASSTPQGAKNTIYF,TGTGCCAGCAGTACACCACAGGGGGCCAAAAACACCATATATTTT
-,few,TRBJ2-7,TRBV6-5,CASRMGPRDFGQYF,TGTGCCAGCAGGATGGGGCCCAGGGATTTCGGGCAGTACTTC
TRBD1,-,TRBJ1-3,TRBV2,CASSRQGAGNTIYF,TGTGCCAGCAGTCGACAGGGTGCAGGAAACACCATATATTTT
TRBD2,-,TRBJ2-1,TRBV6-5,CASSYAGGNNEQFF,TGTGCCAGCAGTTACGCGGGGGGGAACAATGAGCAGTTCTTC
-,-,TRBJ1-5,TRBV30,CAWSISSNQPQHF,TGTGCCTGGAGTATCAGTAGCAATCAGCCCCAGCATTTT
TRBD1,-,TRBJ2-1,TRBV11-3,CASSLQGGEQFF,TGTGCCAGCAGCCTACAGGGGGGTGAGCAGTTCTTC
TRBD1,-,TRBJ1-2,TRBV11-2,CASSLDRGQGYTF,TGTGCCAGCAGCTTGGACAGGGGACAAGGCTACACCTTC
-,-,TRBJ1-1,TRBV10-1,CASSIPDRGRKRQAISEAFF,TGCGCCAGCAGTATCCCCGACAGAGGGCGTAAAAGACAGGCGATCAGTGAAGCTTTCTTT
TRBD1,few,TRBJ2-3,TRBV6-6,CASSAAGTGNPDTQYF,TGTGCCAGCAGTGCCGCCGGGACAGGGAACCCAGATACGCAGTATTTT
-,-,TRBJ2-7,TRBV9,CASSVTPSYEQYF,TGTGCCAGCAGCGTGACTCCATCCTACGAGCAGTACTTC
TRBD1,few,TRBJ1-2,TRBV28,CASSVAPGTGEGGYTF,TGTGCCAGCAGTGTCGCTCCGGGGACAGGGGAAGGCGGCTACACCTTC